The subject of this entry is one T cell receptor (beta chain). The data were taken from a study of CD8+CD57+ T cells in acquired aplastic anemia. The template for TCR beta VDJ and CDR3 sequence profiling was genomic DNA. TCRdb redid the calling of the reads with MiXCR, one entry per CDR3 protein. Here the sample spans 170,000 or so distinct CDR3 sequences, roughly three fifths being singletons. CD8+CD57+ cell expansion had been shown by flow cytometry in patients chosen for sequencing. The junction had 7 bases not matched to a gene; V was cut back by 3 bases and J by 4 bases. The CDR3 is 16 amino acids. CDR1 and CDR2 from the germline V gene are LGHDT and YNNKEL (reference sequence).

This clonotype was sampled from a human donor with aplastic anemia. The sequenced sample consisted of sorted CD4+, CD8+, or CD8+CD57+ T cells (not recorded which) from PBMCs. The chain employs TRBV3-1 and TRBJ2-2; 8 positions agree with TRBD2. The CDR3 DNA sequence: TGTGCCAGCAGCCAGATAACGGGGGGGCCCACCGGGGAGCTGTTTTTT. Translation: CASSQITGGPTGELFF.